This is a list of T cell receptor beta chains from one sample in a study of T cell responses to AZD1222 COVID-19 vaccine. This table comes from immunoSEQ multiplex PCR, and its TCRdb copy is limited to in-frame clones, with some not included. Among about 150,000 clones, roughly 90% were seen once, and the ten largest hold approximately 17%. The sample consisted of peripheral blood, taken on day 0 of AZD1222 vaccination. The source of these receptors is an adult in good health. CDR3s include the opening cysteine and the closing phenylalanine or tryptophan. A D gene is named only where the DNA matches it firmly. A row's size may be missing; if present it is once, few, many or a size class.

clone_size d_call j_call v_call cdr3_aa cdr3_nt
NA NA TRBJ1-2 TRBV5-6 CASSLEGVGGYTF TGTGCCAGCAGCTTGGAAGGGGTAGGTGGCTACACCTTC
NA TRBD1 TRBJ1-4 TRBV5-4 CASSRWKGADEKLFF TGTGCCAGCAGCCGATGGAAGGGGGCCGATGAAAAACTGTTTTTT
NA NA TRBJ1-1 TRBV5-8 CASSLARSGNTEAFF TGTGCCAGCAGCTTGGCCAGGTCAGGGAACACTGAAGCTTTCTTT
NA TRBD1 TRBJ1-2 TRBV5-1 CASSLLDRTNYGYTF TGCGCCAGCAGCTTGCTGGACAGGACTAACTATGGCTACACCTTC
NA TRBD2 TRBJ2-3 TRBV7-9 CASSGTSGGEADTQYF TGTGCCAGCAGCGGGACTAGCGGGGGGGAGGCAGATACGCAGTATTTT
NA NA TRBJ2-7 TRBV6-1 CASSEVGWSGSSYEQYF TGTGCCAGCAGTGAAGTGGGGTGGTCGGGGAGCTCCTACGAGCAGTACTTC
NA TRBD1 TRBJ1-1 TRBV18 CASPSGGQGNTEAFF TGTGCCAGCCCGAGTGGGGGACAGGGGAACACTGAAGCTTTCTTT
NA NA TRBJ1-4 TRBV5-1 CASSLAPTVNEKLFF TGCGCCAGCAGCTTGGCTCCGACAGTAAATGAAAAACTGTTTTTT
NA NA TRBJ1-1 TRBV4-1 CASSQADRTDTEAFF TGCGCCAGCAGCCAAGCTGACAGAACGGACACTGAAGCTTTCTTT
NA NA TRBJ2-7 TRBV6-5 CASRASDREQYF TGTGCCAGCAGGGCGTCTGATCGGGAGCAGTACTTC
once TRBD1 TRBJ2-7 TRBV19 CASSTRQGGSYEQYF TGTGCCAGTAGTACGAGACAGGGGGGCTCCTACGAGCAGTACTTC
NA TRBD1 TRBJ1-1 TRBV27 CASSRTGGHANTEAFF TGTGCCAGCAGCCGAACAGGGGGCCACGCGAACACTGAAGCTTTCTTT
NA NA TRBJ1-2 TRBV7-2 CASSLVRGDYGYTF TGTGCCAGCAGCTTAGTTCGGGGAGACTATGGCTACACCTTC
once NA TRBJ2-7 TRBV6-5 CASRPGTAYEQYF TGTGCCAGCAGGCCCGGGACCGCGTACGAGCAGTACTTC
NA NA TRBJ1-1 TRBV10-1 CASTLSRGTEAFF TGCGCCAGCACCCTTTCGAGGGGAACTGAAGCTTTCTTT
NA TRBD2 TRBJ2-1 TRBV27 CASSLWASGVSYNEQFF TGTGCCAGCAGTTTATGGGCTAGCGGGGTCTCCTACAATGAGCAGTTCTTC
NA NA TRBJ1-3 TRBV2 CASSEGDNGNTIYF TGTGCCAGCAGTGAAGGTGACAACGGAAACACCATATATTTT
NA NA TRBJ1-2 TRBV5-5 CASSLAGTSTGYGYTF TGTGCCAGCAGCTTGGCCGGGACCTCCACGGGGTATGGCTACACCTTC
NA TRBD1 TRBJ1-1 TRBV12-5 CASDLDRGTEAFF TGTGCTAGTGATCTGGACAGGGGGACTGAAGCTTTCTTT
NA TRBD1 TRBJ1-1 TRBV5-1 CASSSGQGDTEAFF TGCGCCAGCAGCTCGGGACAGGGGGACACTGAAGCTTTCTTT
NA NA TRBJ2-7 TRBV9 CASSSRLAAADPSDEQYF TGTGCCAGCAGCTCTCGGCTCGCAGCGGCCGACCCTTCGGACGAGCAGTACTTC
NA TRBD2 TRBJ2-1 TRBV5-1 CASSSGGLVNEQFF TGCGCCAGCAGCTCCGGGGGACTAGTCAATGAGCAGTTCTTC